This T cell receptor (beta chain) was observed in a study of T cells in Graves' hyperthyroidism and ophthalmopathy. Regarding the study as a whole: Blood samples included most of the expanded thyroid clonotypes exceeding 0.001.

This clonotype came up a few times. Antigen: not known. Not enrolled were patients with uncontrolled infection, other autoimmune disease, pregnancy or lactation. Using around 10 ml of fresh peripheral blood, PBMCs were prepared. This CDR3 has 17 residues. The germline CDR1 and CDR2 sequences are SGHRS and YFSETQ. Trimming removed 0 bases from V and 0 bases from J; junction bases left unmatched: 3. Using RNA transcripts as the source, TCR beta CDR3 regions were amplified. Using the HTBI primer set, a first-round RT-PCR was run on the TCR CDR3. TCRdb re-analysed the multiplex PCR reads in MiXCR, keeping a single row per CDR3 protein. Found here are 400,000 to 500,000 distinct CDR3 sequences, about 15% of them singletons; the top ten hold around a sixth.

V is TRBV5-1 and J is TRBJ2-1, with 10 bases that match TRBD2. The sequenced material came from blood. The sequence derives from a woman aged 18-29 years with Graves' hyperthyroidism. The CDR3 is CASSLGSSGSSYNEQFF. The CDR3 DNA reads TGCGCCAGCAGCTTGGGGTCTAGCGGGAGCTCCTACAATGAGCAGTTCTTC.